The 30 T cell receptor beta chains given below trace back to one sample, sequenced in a study of spatial heterogeneity in lung cancer (dated by TCRdb to the late 2010s). Library prep was done by 5' RACE. The sequencer listed for this sample is NextSeq 500. Starting from the raw public reads, TCRdb applied fastp trimming at Q25, assembled clones with MiXCR and retained in-frame beta chains. CDR3 protein duplicates are merged, each entry listing the most common genes and DNA. The sample table shows fewer than 18,000 distinct CDR3 sequences, and 3.6% are seen once. Just over 9.5% of the sample belongs to the ten largest clones. Sample time point, as interpreted from the label and publication: sample taken at primary tumor resection. Specimen: normal lung tissue next to the tumor, collected at surgery. These receptors all stem from a male donor with early-stage non-small cell lung cancer.

This clonotype was found many times. With the library built for alpha chains, this beta chain is off target and its frequency is not meaningful. The CDR3 sequence: CSVEDGYNQPQHF. The CDR3 DNA sequence: TGCAGCGTTGAAGACGGCTACAATCAGCCCCAGCATTTT. The chain has TRBV29-1 and TRBJ1-5; no firm D call. Trimming stripped 0 bases from V and 3 bases from J, with 6 bases between. The length of the CDR3 is 13 residues. The germline V gene encodes CDR1 SQVTM and CDR2 ANQGSEA.

In this sample, this clonotype turned up many times. This beta chain was picked up by a library intended for alpha chains and is off target, so its count carries little meaning. The V gene is TRBV7-2, the J gene TRBJ2-3; no firm D call. This CDR3 is 12 amino acids long. Germline values: CDR1 SGHTA, CDR2 FQGNSA. Trimming left V 2 bases short and J 4 bases short, with 4 bases between. The CDR3 DNA reads TGTGCCAGCAGCTTACTGGCAGATACGCAGTATTTT. Protein sequence: CASSLLADTQYF. The variable domain in full, with the rest retrieved from reference TRBV7-2 and TRBJ2-3, is GAGVSQSPSNKVTEKGKDVELRCDPISGHTALYWYRQSLGQGLEFLIYFQGNSAPDKSGLPSDRFSAERTGGSVSTLTIQRTQQEDSAVYLCASSLLADTQYFGPGTRLTVL.

The table lists this clonotype with many counts. A library prepared for alpha chains yielded this beta chain as an off-target read; its size is of little meaning. The chain couples TRBV5-1 to TRBJ2-5, with TRBD2 identical over 7 bases. There are 14 residues in the CDR3. The germline CDR1 and CDR2 sequences are SGHRS and YFSETQ. The J segment lost 3 bases and the V segment lost 4 bases, leaving 6 bases of the junction unmatched. DNA of the CDR3: TGCGCCAGCAGCCCCCACGGGGGGAAAGAGACCCAGTACTTC. It codes for CASSPHGGKETQYF.

This clonotype was found many times. This beta chain represents an off-target read in a library built for alpha chains; its size is of limited meaning. The gene calls are TRBV9 and TRBJ2-5, with D maybe TRBD2 (6 bases). Germline loops: CDR1 SGDLS, CDR2 YYNGEE. V dropped 1 base and J dropped 4 bases, with 14 bases sitting between them. The CDR3 runs to 15 residues. CDR3 residues: CASSVSSGVRETQYF. The CDR3, as DNA: TGTGCCAGCAGCGTAAGTTCGGGGGTAAGAGAGACCCAGTACTTC.

The table lists this clonotype with many counts. A library made for alpha chains picked up this beta chain off target, so its size means little. The chain employs TRBV10-3 and TRBJ1-4; possibly TRBD1 for D (5 bases). The CDR3 spans 13 residues. The germline V gene has CDR1 ENHRY and CDR2 SYGVKD. V was clipped by 7 bases and J by 0 bases, with 6 bases between them. The DNA of the CDR3 is TGTGCCATCAAGGGGACAACTAATGAAAAACTGTTTTTT. Protein sequence: CAIKGTTNEKLFF.

In its sample, this clonotype was seen many times. This beta chain is an off-target read within a library intended for alpha chains, so its frequency means little. J is TRBJ2-5 and V is TRBV7-9, with D unresolved. With 1 base removed from V and 5 bases from J, the gap between germline ends came to 8 bases. CDR3 length equals 13 residues. The germline V gene has CDR1 SEHNR and CDR2 FQNEAQ (reference sequence). CDR3 in DNA: TGTGCCAGCAGCTTAGGTTCATCGGAGACCCAGTACTTC. Translating gives CASSLGSSETQYF. Full variable domain (rest looked up from reference TRBV7-9 and TRBJ2-5): DTGVSQNPRHKITKRGQNVTFRCDPISEHNRLYWYRQTLGQGPEFLTYFQNEAQLEKSRLLSDRFSAERPKGSFSTLEIQRTEQGDSAMYLCASSLGSSETQYFGPGTRLLVL.

This clonotype was seen ten or more times. This beta chain is a stray read from a library made for alpha chains; its abundance is not meaningful. This chain links TRBV25-1 with TRBJ2-6; tentative D call: TRBD2 (5 bases). The CDR3 runs 15 residues. Germline V gives CDR1 MGHDK, CDR2 SYGVNS. V gave up 1 base and J gave up 4 bases, with 8 bases separating them. CDR3: CASSESPGGANVLTF. Here the CDR3 DNA reads TGTGCCAGCAGTGAATCACCGGGGGGGGCCAACGTCCTGACTTTC.

In its sample, this clonotype ranks as large. Found in a library prepared for alpha chains, this beta chain is an off-target read, and its abundance has little meaning. The gene calls are TRBV2 and TRBJ1-1; D uncertain. CDR3 length: 13 amino acids. V was clipped by 4 bases and J by 2 bases, with 8 bases between them. Germline V gene sequence: CDR1 SNHLY, CDR2 FYNNEI. CDR3 nucleotide sequence: TGTGCCAGCAGTGTGACACCTAACACTGAAGCTTTCTTT. This codes for CASSVTPNTEAFF.

This clonotype showed up many times. Being off target in a library aimed at alpha chains, this beta chain has a size of little meaning. The gene calls are TRBV27 and TRBJ1-6, with 7 bases matching TRBD1. The CDR3 has 15 amino acids. Germline trimming cut 4 bases from V and 6 bases from J; bases unmatched to any gene: 6. In germline, CDR1 is MNHEY, CDR2 SMNVEV (reference sequence). The CDR3 DNA follows: TGTGCCAGCAGTTCACAGGGGCTCGTTAATTCACCCCTCCACTTT. Translated, it gives CASSSQGLVNSPLHF.

This clonotype was recorded at least ten times. Because the library targeted alpha chains, this beta chain is an off-target read whose size means little. The chain is built from TRBV11-2 and TRBJ2-5; D uncertain. Trimming removed 3 bases at V and 2 bases at J, with 7 bases between. Germline CDR1 reads SGHAT; CDR2 reads FQNNGV. CDR3 length: 13 residues. This CDR3 is CASSFTRQETQYF. The DNA of the CDR3 is TGTGCCAGCAGCTTTACGCGACAAGAGACCCAGTACTTC.

The table lists this clonotype with many counts. Within a library made for alpha chains, this beta chain is off target, and its count is uninformative. V and J are TRBV20-1 and TRBJ2-5, with D tentatively TRBD2 (6 bases). Trimming removed 4 bases from V and 4 bases from J, with 13 bases in between. This CDR3 is built from 13 residues. CDR1 is DFQATT and CDR2 is SNEGSKA in the germline V gene (reference sequence). The CDR3, as DNA: TGCAGTGCTAACGGAATCGGGGGAGAGACCCAGTACTTC. This sequence encodes CSANGIGGETQYF.

This clonotype was seen many times. Because this beta chain is a stray read in a library intended to capture alpha chains, its abundance should not be given much weight. This chain connects TRBV20-1 to TRBJ2-3; D remains ambiguous. V gave up 6 bases and J gave up 6 bases, with 19 bases separating them. CDR1 is DFQATT, CDR2 SNEGSKA, per germline (reference sequence). This CDR3 region has 14 residues. The CDR3 bases are TGCAGTGCAAAAAGGGCTCACGAGATGGATACGCAGTATTTT. Its protein product is CSAKRAHEMDTQYF.

This clonotype qualifies as medium-sized. This beta chain lies outside the target of a library built for alpha chains; its clone size means little. V and J are TRBV25-1 and TRBJ2-1, with unresolved D. This CDR3 region has 11 residues. The ends were cut back, 5 bases at V and 9 bases at J, with 8 bases in the middle. Germline CDR1 is MGHDK and CDR2 is SYGVNS. The CDR3 loop is CASSNSIEQFF. For the CDR3, the DNA is TGTGCCAGCAGTAATTCGATTGAGCAGTTCTTC.

This clonotype was counted at least ten times. The library was prepared for alpha chains; this beta chain is a stray read, so its frequency means little. V and J are TRBV15 and TRBJ2-6, with 8 positions matching TRBD1. V shed 3 bases, J shed 2 bases, and the junction held 12 bases outside the gene matches. CDR3 length equals 19 residues. Germline V gene sequence: CDR1 LNHNV, CDR2 YYDKDF (reference sequence). CDR3 nucleotide sequence: TGTGCCACCAGCAGTTCACAGGGGGTCTATCTCCCTGGGGCCAACGTCCTGACTTTC. Protein: CATSSSQGVYLPGANVLTF.

This clonotype has at least ten counts. The library was built for alpha chains, so this beta chain is an off-target read and its size means little. The J gene is TRBJ2-3, the V gene TRBV5-6, with D perhaps assigned TRBD1 or TRBD2 (5 bases each). The CDR3 contains 16 residues. Germline V gene sequence: CDR1 SGHDT, CDR2 YYEEEE. Between the trimmed V and J ends, which lost 0 bases and 3 bases, there was a span of 14 bases. The CDR3 nucleotides are TGTGCCAGCAGCTTGGTGGGACCCAGGAGGACAGATACGCAGTATTTT. This translates into CASSLVGPRRTDTQYF.

As regards this clonotype: This beta chain represents an off-target read in a library built for alpha chains; its size is of limited meaning. The CDR3 sequence: CASASGLVSNNEQFF. CDR3 in DNA: TGTGCCAGCGCCTCAGGACTAGTGTCCAACAATGAGCAGTTCTTC. The J gene is TRBJ2-1, the V gene TRBV12-3 or TRBV12-4, with 7 bases identical to TRBD2. This CDR3 is 15 amino acids long. J lost 5 bases, V lost 8 bases, and 12 bases had no gene match.

This clonotype was observed many times. Because this beta chain is a stray read in a library intended to capture alpha chains, its abundance should not be given much weight. This sequence joins TRBV12-3 or TRBV12-4 and TRBJ2-3; D may be TRBD1 or TRBD2 (5 bases each). CDR3 length: 13 residues. V dropped 5 bases and J dropped 4 bases, with 10 bases sitting between them. CDR3 sequence reads: CASSALGADTQYF. In nucleotides, the CDR3 is TGTGCCAGCAGTGCCTTGGGGGCAGATACGCAGTATTTT.

This clonotype occurred many times. Because this beta chain is a stray read in a library intended to capture alpha chains, its abundance should not be given much weight. V gene TRBV3-1 combines with J gene TRBJ2-1; 8 bases align to TRBD2. The germline V gene encodes CDR1 LGHDT and CDR2 YNNKEL (reference sequence). Trimming removed 3 bases from V and 12 bases from J; junction bases left unmatched: 10. The CDR3 has 14 amino acids. CDR3: CASSHREGPRGQFF. CDR3 sequence (DNA): TGTGCCAGCAGCCACCGGGAGGGGCCCCGGGGGCAGTTCTTC.

This clonotype came up many times. A library prepared for alpha chains yielded this beta chain as an off-target read; its size is of little meaning. V gene TRBV14 combines with J gene TRBJ2-1; D is uncertain. Germline assignment: CDR1 SGHDN and CDR2 FVKESK. The CDR3 sequence is 13 residues long. Trimming took 0 bases from V and 8 from J, leaving 8 bases between them. The CDR3 loop is CASSQDYRYEQFF. CDR3 sequence (DNA): TGTGCCAGCAGCCAAGATTACCGGTATGAGCAGTTCTTC.

This clonotype was recorded at least ten times. For a library built for alpha chains, this beta chain is a stray read; little rests on its size. The chain joins TRBV29-1 to TRBJ2-3, with D perhaps matching TRBD1 (6 bases). CDR3 length equals 15 residues. Germline loops: CDR1 SQVTM, CDR2 ANQGSEA. V was shortened by 3 bases and J by 1 base, with 14 bases between the two germline ends. The CDR3 nucleotides are TGCAGCGTTGATTTAGGGGGATCAGGCACAGATACGCAGTATTTT. Translated: CSVDLGGSGTDTQYF.

At least ten counts were recorded for this clonotype. The library was prepared for alpha chains; this beta chain is a stray read, so its frequency means little. This sequence joins TRBV7-9 and TRBJ2-5; D unclear. The length of the CDR3 is 11 residues. Germline V lookup: CDR1 SEHNR, CDR2 FQNEAQ (reference sequence). Trimming took off 2 bases at V and 4 bases at J, with 2 bases between the two ends. In DNA, the CDR3 is TGTGCCAGCAGCTTATCAGAGACCCAGTACTTC. This encodes CASSLSETQYF.

This clonotype was detected many times. Found in a library prepared for alpha chains, this beta chain is an off-target read, and its abundance has little meaning. The chain employs TRBV28 and TRBJ2-1; D may be TRBD1 or TRBD2 (5 bases each). Trimming removed 9 bases from V and 6 bases from J, with 15 bases in between. CDR1 MDHEN and CDR2 SYDVKM come from the germline V gene. The CDR3 covers 13 residues. CDR3 in DNA: TGTGCCAGTGCTTTAGGTGGGGGCAATGAGCAGTTCTTC. This sequence encodes CASALGGGNEQFF.

This clonotype was counted ten times or more. This beta chain is a stray read from a library made for alpha chains; its abundance is not meaningful. J is TRBJ1-3 and V is TRBV6-1; 9 bases are shared with TRBD1. From germline, CDR1 is MNHNS and CDR2 SASEGT. V gave up 10 bases and J gave up 1 base; unmatched junction bases: 17. The CDR3 totals 18 residues. CDR3 DNA: TGTGCCACCACCGGGACAGGGCTACAACAGAGGTCTGGAAACACCATATATTTT. It specifies CATTGTGLQQRSGNTIYF.

This clonotype was observed many times. With the library built for alpha chains, this beta chain is off target and its frequency is not meaningful. V gene TRBV29-1 combines with J gene TRBJ2-3; D gene uncertain. The V and J ends lost 7 bases and 4 bases respectively, with 0 bases between them. The CDR3 has 8 amino acids. Germline V gene data show CDR1 as SQVTM and CDR2 as ANQGSEA. CDR3: CSADTQYF. The DNA of the CDR3 is TGCAGCGCAGATACGCAGTATTTT.

For this clonotype: As an off-target read in a library built for alpha chains, this beta chain has a frequency of little significance. The chain recombines TRBV20-1 with TRBJ2-3, with 7 bases fitting TRBD2. The CDR3 extends over 15 amino acids. The V and J ends lost 3 bases and 0 bases, in that order; junction bases with no gene match: 6. CDR1 is DFQATT, CDR2 SNEGSKA, per germline (reference sequence). CDR3 nucleotide sequence: TGCAGTGCTAGTCGCGCTAGCGGTAGCACAGATACGCAGTATTTT. This codes for CSASRASGSTDTQYF.

In its sample, this clonotype was seen many times. This beta chain was picked up by a library intended for alpha chains and is off target, so its count carries little meaning. The chain links TRBV27 to TRBJ2-3; 9 nucleotides match TRBD1. Germline V gives CDR1 MNHEY, CDR2 SMNVEV (reference sequence). The CDR3 is 15 residues long. V dropped 5 bases and J dropped 4; count of bases not matched to a gene: 7. CDR3 DNA: TGTGCCAGCAGTATAGGACAGGGGAAATCAGATACGCAGTATTTT. It codes for CASSIGQGKSDTQYF.

This clonotype was observed many times. This beta chain is off target for a library built for alpha chains, so its abundance means little. V is TRBV20-1 and J is TRBJ2-3; 11 bases agree with TRBD2. The CDR3 covers 15 residues. J gave up 2 bases and V 4 bases, and 5 bases lay outside the gene matches. Germline-derived CDR1 and CDR2 are DFQATT and SNEGSKA (reference sequence). The CDR3 nucleotides read TGCAGTGCTACGGGACTAGCGGAAATCACAGATACGCAGTATTTT. Its translation is CSATGLAEITDTQYF.

This clonotype was seen many times. Within a library made for alpha chains, this beta chain is off target, and its count is uninformative. In DNA, the CDR3 is TGTGCCAGCAGCCCAATACTCCAGGTCTACGAGCAGTACTTC. It encodes CASSPILQVYEQYF. This rearrangement joins TRBV7-9 to TRBJ2-7; D is undetermined. CDR3 size: 14 residues. CDR1 and CDR2 from the germline V gene are SEHNR and FQNEAQ (reference sequence). Trimming left V 5 bases short and J 3 bases short, with 14 bases between.

This clonotype was found many times. Within a library made for alpha chains, this beta chain is off target, and its count is uninformative. This chain links TRBV29-1 with TRBJ1-2; 10 bases are a match to TRBD1. Trimming at V came to 7 bases and at J to 6 bases, leaving 11 bases not matched to a gene. CDR1 and CDR2 from the germline V gene are SQVTM and ANQGSEA. This CDR3 has 14 residues. The DNA for the CDR3 is TGCAGCGCCAACCTTGGACAGGGGGGAGATGGCTACACCTTC. It yields the protein CSANLGQGGDGYTF.

Many counts were recorded for this clonotype. The library was designed around alpha chains, so this beta chain is a stray read whose abundance carries little weight. The chain employs TRBV7-6 and TRBJ2-6; 7 bases fit TRBD1. After removal of 3 bases from V and 4 bases from J, the junction contained 15 bases not matched to a gene. Germline CDR1 SGHVS, CDR2 FNYEAQ. This CDR3 is built from 19 residues. The chain's CDR3 is CASSFLPFEDRAGANVLTF. Here the CDR3 DNA reads TGTGCCAGCAGCTTCCTCCCCTTCGAAGACAGGGCAGGGGCCAACGTCCTGACTTTC.